This TCR beta chain was sequenced during a study of shared clonotypes between healthy human individuals. The V gene's germline CDR1 is SGHNT and CDR2 YYREEE (reference sequence). V dropped 4 bases and J dropped 1; count of bases not matched to a gene: 4. The CDR3 extends over 15 amino acids. Sequencing was at deep level. Assay used: immunoSEQ multiplex PCR; TCRdb lists only in-frame clones, some missing. Of 1.5 million to 1.9 million clones in the sample, 95% to 99% were seen once. A split of CD4+ cells into CD45RA+ naive and CD45RA-negative memory subsets was performed. The sequencing input was naive CD4+ T cells sorted from blood. The subset denotes: CD45RA+ positively selected. This TCR was recovered from a young man in good health. The genes are TRBV5-4 and TRBJ2-7, with 11 positions matching TRBD2. CDR3 DNA sequence: TGTGCCAGCAGCCTTAGCGGGAGGGTGTCCTACGAGCAGTACTTC. Translation: CASSLSGRVSYEQYF.